One sample yielded the 30 T cell receptor beta chains listed below, sequenced in a study of T cells in Graves' hyperthyroidism and ophthalmopathy. It was RNA transcripts that yielded the amplified TCR beta CDR3 regions. A first-round RT-PCR of the TCR CDR3 used the HTBI primer set. TCRdb used MiXCR to reprocess the multiplex PCR reads, holding one entry per CDR3 protein. The sample lists 690,000 or so distinct CDR3 sequences; approximately 18% were seen once. Source material: blood. The receptor source for this set is a woman aged 45-59 years with Graves' hyperthyroidism that later progressed to Graves' ophthalmopathy.

This clonotype turned up a few times. The chain uses TRBV6-1 and TRBJ1-5; no clear D gene. Trimming removed 5 bases at V and 5 bases at J, with 10 bases between. The CDR3 extends over 13 amino acids. Germline CDR1 reads MNHNS; CDR2 reads SASEGT. Here the CDR3 DNA reads TGTGCCAGCAGTTATATAAGGGATCAGCCCCAGCATTTT. Protein product: CASSYIRDQPQHF.

Here the CDR3 DNA reads TGCGCCAGCAGCCAAGATGGGGCAGGCCAAGAGACCCAGTACTTC. The encoded protein is CASSQDGAGQETQYF. This chain uses TRBV4-1 with TRBJ2-5; maybe TRBD1 (5 bases). Germline CDR1 is MGHRA and CDR2 is YSYEKL. The CDR3 is 15 amino acids. The V end lost 0 bases, the J end lost 1 base, and 9 bases lay between the germline ends.

The genes are TRBV9 and TRBJ2-2; D possibly corresponds to TRBD2 (6 bases). V dropped 0 bases and J dropped 7 bases, with 16 bases sitting between them. The CDR3 spans 16 residues. The germline CDR1 and CDR2 sequences are SGDLS and YYNGEE. CDR3 residues: CASSVGALRGNGELFF. CDR3 DNA: TGTGCCAGCAGCGTAGGTGCCCTCCGGGGGAACGGGGAGCTGTTTTTT. The complete variable domain, with remaining parts taken from reference TRBV9 and TRBJ2-2, reads DSGVTQTPKHLITATGQRVTLRCSPRSGDLSVYWYQQSLDQGLQFLIQYYNGEERAKGNILERFSAQQFPDLHSELNLSSLELGDSALYFCASSVGALRGNGELFFGEGSRLTVL.

In this sample, this clonotype turned up a few times. This sequence joins TRBV24-1 and TRBJ2-1; 8 bases fit TRBD1. The V segment lost 2 bases and the J segment 12 bases; nucleotides outside the gene matches: 2. This CDR3 is 12 amino acids long. Germline V gives CDR1 KGHDR, CDR2 SFDVKD. The CDR3 region is CATSDSGTGQFF. Written as DNA, the CDR3 is TGTGCCACCAGTGATTCCGGGACAGGGCAGTTCTTC.

The chain employs TRBV27 and TRBJ2-5; tentatively, D is TRBD1 (7 bases). Germline CDR1 is MNHEY and CDR2 is SMNVEV (reference sequence). The CDR3 has 14 residues. V lost 7 bases to trimming and J lost 2 bases, with 14 bases between them. CDR3 amino acids: CASKIAGGQETQYF. The CDR3 DNA reads TGTGCCAGCAAAATCGCAGGGGGGCAAGAGACCCAGTACTTC.

This clonotype showed up just a few times. J is TRBJ2-2 and V is TRBV30; a possible D gene is TRBD1 (5 bases). The V and J ends lost 0 bases and 6 bases respectively, with 20 bases between them. The CDR3 sequence is 17 residues long. The germline V gene has CDR1 GTSNPN and CDR2 SVGIG (reference sequence). CDR3 bases: TGTGCCTGGAGTGTCTGGGGTCTCAGGGAAGAGGCCGGGGAGCTGTTTTTT. Translating gives CAWSVWGLREEAGELFF.

Only a few counts were recorded for this clonotype. The chain carries TRBV10-1 and TRBJ2-2, with D possibly TRBD2 on 6 matching bases. Trimming took off 3 bases at V and 4 bases at J, with 15 bases between the two ends. From germline, CDR1 is WNHNN and CDR2 SYGVQD (reference sequence). CDR3 length: 16 residues. The CDR3, as DNA: TGCGCCAGCAGTGACCCGCGAGGGACTTCCACCGGGGAGCTGTTTTTT. Protein product: CASSDPRGTSTGELFF.

This clonotype was detected only a few times. The chain couples TRBV20-1 to TRBJ2-2; D possibly corresponds to TRBD2 (5 bases). Germline CDR1 DFQATT, CDR2 SNEGSKA (reference sequence). This CDR3 comprises 15 residues. V lost 3 bases, J lost 3 bases, and 14 bases lay in between. This chain's CDR3 is CSARVVGVYTGELFF. The CDR3 bases are TGCAGTGCTAGGGTTGTCGGGGTGTACACCGGGGAGCTGTTTTTT.

This clonotype has at least ten counts. This rearrangement joins TRBV27 to TRBJ1-2, with a tentative D call TRBD1 (5 bases). Trimming took off 0 bases at V and 8 bases at J, with 13 bases between the two ends. The CDR3 is 14 amino acids. Per germline, CDR1 MNHEY and CDR2 SMNVEV (reference sequence). The CDR3 DNA reads as TGTGCCAGCAGTTTATCCAGGGCGGTGAGAGGCTACACCTTC. Translating gives CASSLSRAVRGYTF.

This clonotype was detected ten times or more. The chain couples TRBV20-1 to TRBJ2-3; 9 positions match TRBD2. V lost 6 bases and J lost 0; bases outside the gene matches: 16. The germline CDR1 and CDR2 sequences are DFQATT and SNEGSKA (reference sequence). There are 18 residues in the CDR3. The CDR3 DNA is TGCAGTGCCAGCGGGAGAAGGCGGGGGGGGACTAGCACAGATACGCAGTATTTT. Protein: CSASGRRRGGTSTDTQYF.

Remarks on this clonotype: Being one base from a much bigger clone, this may be a read error. The chain links TRBV7-2 to TRBJ2-7; maybe TRBD2 (6 bases). This CDR3 comprises 17 residues. CDR1 and CDR2 from the germline V gene are SGHTA and FQGNSA. This CDR3 reads CASSLVQDYASLYEQCF. DNA for the CDR3: TGTGCCAGCAGCTTAGTACAGGACTACGCCTCTCTCTACGAGCAGTGCTTC.

In this sample, this clonotype turned up a few times. The V call is TRBV4-1, the J call TRBJ1-2; no clear D gene. The germline V gene has CDR1 MGHRA and CDR2 YSYEKL. Trimming took 1 base from V and 3 from J, leaving 12 bases between them. This CDR3 region has 15 residues. CDR3 in amino acids: CASSQGKGWDYGYTF. CDR3 DNA: TGCGCCAGCAGCCAAGGAAAGGGCTGGGACTATGGCTACACCTTC.

In this sample, this clonotype turned up many times. The rearrangement links TRBV12-3 or TRBV12-4 to TRBJ1-2; D call uncertain. V shed 5 bases and J shed 5 bases, with 12 bases lying between them. The CDR3 is made up of 13 amino acids. CDR3 coding DNA: TGTGCCAGCAGTCCCCTCGCCCGATATGGCTACACCTTC. Its translation: CASSPLARYGYTF.

This sequence joins TRBV5-4 and TRBJ2-5; 7 bases line up with TRBD2. There are 14 residues in the CDR3. V was pared by 4 bases and J by 5 bases, with 8 bases of the junction left unmatched. The germline V gene has CDR1 SGHNT and CDR2 YYREEE (reference sequence). CDR3 bases: TGTGCCAGCAGCAAGGGAGGGACCGAGGAGACCCAGTACTTC. This sequence encodes CASSKGGTEETQYF.

In DNA, the CDR3 is TGTGCCAGCAGCCATGGGGGGACGAACACCGGGGAGCTGTTTTTT. Encoded protein: CASSHGGTNTGELFF. The chain carries TRBV27 and TRBJ2-2, with a possible D match to TRBD2 (6 bases). Per the germline V gene, CDR1 is MNHEY and CDR2 is SMNVEV (reference sequence). This CDR3 is 15 amino acids long. V lost 6 bases and J 0 bases, leaving 11 bases between the germline ends.

This clonotype was recorded a few times. V and J are TRBV5-5 and TRBJ2-3; 8 bases fit TRBD1. CDR1 SGHKS and CDR2 YYEKEE come from the germline V gene (reference sequence). V was pared by 4 bases and J by 4 bases, with 8 bases of the junction left unmatched. This CDR3 has 15 residues. The CDR3 protein is CASSQPGQVPDTQYF. CDR3 DNA: TGTGCCAGCAGCCAGCCGGGACAGGTTCCAGATACGCAGTATTTT.

The table lists this clonotype with many counts. This sequence joins TRBV12-3 or TRBV12-4 and TRBJ2-5, with TRBD1 matching over 9 bases. V lost 4 bases, J lost 12 bases, and 6 bases stayed unmatched. The CDR3 length is 12 residues. The CDR3, as DNA: TGTGCCAGCAGTTCGGGACAGGGTAACGAGTACTTC. Translating gives CASSSGQGNEYF.

This clonotype came up a few times. V gene TRBV5-6 combines with J gene TRBJ2-5, with D unclear. V lost 3 bases, J lost 2 bases, and 8 bases lay in between. Germline V CDR1 and CDR2: SGHDT, YYEEEE. The CDR3 has 13 amino acids. Here the CDR3 reads CASSWPPQETQYF. For the CDR3, the DNA is TGTGCCAGCAGCTGGCCCCCTCAAGAGACCCAGTACTTC. The whole variable domain, remainder taken from reference TRBV5-6 and TRBJ2-5, is DAGVTQSPTHLIKTRGQQVTLRCSPKSGHDTVSWYQQALGQGPQFIFQYYEEEERQRGNFPDRFSGHQFPNYSSELNVNALLLGDSALYLCASSWPPQETQYFGPGTRLLVL.

The sample holds many counts of this clonotype. The CDR3 is CASSLGVGGTEAFF. DNA for the CDR3: TGTGCCAGCAGCTTAGGGGTAGGGGGCACTGAAGCTTTCTTT. The chain joins TRBV7-8 to TRBJ1-1; perhaps TRBD1 as D (6 bases). CDR1 and CDR2 (germline): SGHVS, FQNEAQ. V shed 1 base and J shed 4 bases, with 10 bases lying between them. The CDR3 runs to 14 residues. Based on the CDR3 plus reference TRBV7-8 and TRBJ1-1, the full variable domain is GAGVSQSPRYKVAKRGQDVALRCDPISGHVSLFWYQQALGQGPEFLTYFQNEAQLDKSGLPSDRFFAERPEGSVSTLKIQRTQQEDSAVYLCASSLGVGGTEAFFGQGTRLTVV.

This clonotype was detected a few times. The V gene is TRBV3-1, the J gene TRBJ1-3; D not resolved. The CDR3 runs 15 residues. Trimming took 1 base from V and 0 from J, leaving 7 bases between them. Looked up from germline, CDR1 is LGHDT and CDR2 is YNNKEL (reference sequence). The CDR3 is CASSQASYSGNTIYF. In DNA form, the CDR3 reads TGTGCCAGCAGCCAAGCTTCATACTCTGGAAACACCATATATTTT.

At least ten counts were recorded for this clonotype. The V gene is TRBV3-1, the J gene TRBJ2-1; 8 bases line up with TRBD2. The CDR3 runs 15 residues. V lost 0 bases to trimming and J lost 6 bases; unmatched junction nucleotides: 4. In germline, CDR1 is LGHDT, CDR2 YNNKEL (reference sequence). The CDR3 sequence: CASSQDSGAGNEQFF. CDR3 nucleotide sequence: TGTGCCAGCAGCCAAGATAGCGGGGCGGGCAATGAGCAGTTCTTC.

This rearrangement joins TRBV3-1 to TRBJ2-3; 11 bases fit TRBD2. This CDR3 has 18 amino acids. Germline V gives CDR1 LGHDT, CDR2 YNNKEL (reference sequence). Trimming at V came to 2 bases and at J to 0 bases, leaving 7 bases not matched to a gene. CDR3 nucleotides: TGTGCCAGCAGCCAATTAGCGGGGGGGCGAGGTAGCACAGATACGCAGTATTTT. Translation: CASSQLAGGRGSTDTQYF.

This chain uses TRBV4-1 with TRBJ2-1, with 7 bases aligning to TRBD1. V lost 4 bases to trimming and J lost 5 bases; unmatched junction nucleotides: 5. The CDR3 has 14 residues. CDR1 is MGHRA, CDR2 YSYEKL, per germline. Here the CDR3 DNA reads TGCGCCAGCAGCCTGAGGGGGCTAAACAATGAGCAGTTCTTC. Protein product: CASSLRGLNNEQFF.

This chain joins TRBV7-2 and TRBJ2-7, with D perhaps matching TRBD1 (6 bases). The germline V gene encodes CDR1 SGHTA and CDR2 FQGNSA. The CDR3 is 16 residues long. V was shortened by 6 bases and J by 1 base, with 19 bases between the two germline ends. The CDR3 nucleotides read TGTGCCAGCAGTTACTGGCAAGGGGGTTGGTCCTACGAGCAGTACTTC. Its translation: CASSYWQGGWSYEQYF.

On this clonotype: This may stem from a read error, because a much larger clone lies one nucleotide away. The rearrangement uses TRBV12-3 or TRBV12-4 and TRBJ2-2; unclear D gene. The CDR3 is 13 amino acids. Trimming took off 6 bases at V and 6 bases at J, with 11 bases between the two ends. The CDR3 is CASRRTAAGELFF. CDR3 nucleotides: TGTGCCAGCAGGAGGACCGCCGCCGGGGAGCTGTTTTTT.

CDR3 DNA: TGCGCCAGCAGCTCCCGACCGGGGGAGGCTAACTATGGCTACACCTTC. This codes for CASSSRPGEANYGYTF. The chain joins TRBV5-1 to TRBJ1-2, with a weak D call TRBD1 (5 bases). Germline-derived CDR1 and CDR2 are SGHRS and YFSETQ. The CDR3 covers 16 residues. V was clipped by 3 bases and J by 0 bases, with 15 bases between them.

This clonotype was found a few times. The chain carries TRBV19 and TRBJ1-1, with 7 nucleotides matching TRBD1. V trimming: 8 bases; J trimming: 0 bases; junction bases outside the gene matches: 24. The CDR3 sequence is 20 residues long. CDR1 is LNHDA and CDR2 is SQIVND in the germline V gene (reference sequence). The CDR3 sequence: CASQSTLNRGAGGMNTEAFF. The DNA of the CDR3 is TGTGCCAGTCAATCTACCCTAAACCGCGGAGCAGGGGGGATGAACACTGAAGCTTTCTTT.

This clonotype came up many times. The rearrangement links TRBV20-1 to TRBJ2-1, with a possible D match to TRBD2 (6 bases). The germline V and J ends were trimmed by 5 bases and 4 bases, with 6 bases remaining between them. The CDR3 has 11 amino acids. Germline CDR1 DFQATT, CDR2 SNEGSKA (reference sequence). CDR3 in DNA: TGCAGTGCTCGGGAGTACAATGAGCAGTTCTTC. Translation: CSAREYNEQFF.

This clonotype was seen repeatedly, ten times or more. The J gene is TRBJ2-5, the V gene TRBV18; D might be TRBD1 or TRBD2, each matching 6 bases. Trimming stripped 1 base from V and 0 bases from J, with 15 bases between. Germline V gene lookup returns CDR1 KGHSH and CDR2 LQKENI. The CDR3 length is 17 residues. CDR3 amino acids: CASSPLGGTTYQETQYF. CDR3 nucleotide sequence: TGTGCCAGCTCACCACTCGGGGGCACGACATACCAAGAGACCCAGTACTTC.

The rearrangement links TRBV6-1 to TRBJ2-2; D may be TRBD1 or TRBD2 (5 bases each). The V gene's germline CDR1 is MNHNS and CDR2 SASEGT. The CDR3 totals 16 residues. The germline V and J ends were trimmed by 2 bases and 5 bases, with 15 bases remaining between them. In nucleotides, the CDR3 is TGTGCCAGCAGTGAACTGGGGGTGGGAAGAACCGGGGAGCTGTTTTTT. Its protein product is CASSELGVGRTGELFF.